These 3 T cell receptor beta chains came from one sample sequenced in a study of T cells in localized non-small cell lung cancer. Clones were sequenced by immunoSEQ multiplex PCR, and TCRdb holds only the in-frame ones, with some missing. This table holds around 29,000 clones, roughly 91% found once. Here the sequenced sample was peripheral blood, taken before any cancer treatment. The receptor source for this set is a female donor at least 60 years old with stage III squamous cell lung carcinoma.

This sequence joins TRBV2 and TRBJ2-1, with 7 bases lining up with TRBD2. CDR1 and CDR2 from the germline V gene are SNHLY and FYNNEI. The CDR3 runs 15 residues. J gave up 6 bases and V 4 bases, and 9 bases lay outside the gene matches. The CDR3 DNA is TGTGCCAGCAGTGCGGCGGGGGTCAGGGTCAATGAGCAGTTCTTC. Encoded protein: CASSAAGVRVNEQFF. Combining the CDR3 with reference TRBV2 and TRBJ2-1 gives the whole variable domain EPEVTQTPSHQVTQMGQEVILRCVPISNHLYFYWYRQILGQKVEFLVSFYNNEISEKSEIFDDQFSVERPDGSNFTLKIRSTKLEDSAMYFCASSAAGVRVNEQFFGPGTRLTVL.

The chain links TRBV30 to TRBJ1-1; no definite D call. The CDR3 is made up of 14 amino acids. CDR1 GTSNPN and CDR2 SVGIG come from the germline V gene (reference sequence). Deletions cut 5 bases from V and 1 base from J, with 14 bases between. DNA of the CDR3: TGTGCCTGGGATGGGCAGGAGACGAACACTGAAGCTTTCTTT. Encoded protein: CAWDGQETNTEAFF.

This clone showed up just once. The J gene is TRBJ1-1, the V gene TRBV27; 7 positions match TRBD1. J lost 7 bases, V lost 3 bases, and 5 bases had no gene match. The CDR3 sequence is 13 residues long. The germline V gene encodes CDR1 MNHEY and CDR2 SMNVEV (reference sequence). The CDR3: CASSLGTALEAFF. DNA for the CDR3: TGTGCCAGCAGTTTGGGGACAGCCCTTGAAGCTTTCTTT.